Listed below are T cell receptor beta chains from one sample, sequenced in a study of cytomegalovirus exposure and HLA in healthy donors. Sequencing was performed with immunoSEQ multiplex PCR; in TCRdb, only in-frame clones are kept and a portion is missing. The sample yields 95,000 to 150,000 clones, around 75% seen once. Sequencing input: PBMCs. These receptors were collected from a man in his thirties or forties in good health and CMV-seronegative. Each CDR3 is given with its conserved first and last residue. A D gene is named only where the DNA matches it firmly.

J gene	D gene	V gene	CDR3 protein	CDR3 DNA
TRBJ2-7	TRBD1	TRBV6-1	CASSEAGTGSYEQYF	TGTGCCAGCAGTGAAGCTGGGACAGGGTCCTACGAGCAGTACTTC
TRBJ1-2	-	TRBV15	CATSPGGGNYGYTF	TGTGCCACCAGCCCGGGCGGGGGGAACTATGGCTACACCTTC
TRBJ2-7	TRBD1	TRBV28	CASSPNLDRGGLEQYF	TGTGCCAGCAGTCCCAATCTGGACAGGGGAGGGCTCGAGCAGTACTTC
TRBJ2-4	TRBD1	TRBV13	CASSLAWTGAKNSQYF	TGTGCCAGCAGCTTAGCTTGGACAGGGGCCAAAAACAGTCAGTACTTC
TRBJ2-3	TRBD2	TRBV27	CASSLERGLAGTDTQYF	TGTGCCAGCAGTTTAGAGCGGGGACTAGCGGGCACAGATACGCAGTATTTT
TRBJ2-1	-	TRBV7-8	CASSFAGMSSYNEQFF	TGTGCCAGCAGCTTTGCCGGGATGAGCTCCTACAATGAGCAGTTCTTC
TRBJ1-2	TRBD1	TRBV5-5	CASSLMYGFAGGAGAYGYTF	TGTGCCAGCAGCTTGATGTATGGCTTTGCAGGGGGCGCCGGTGCCTATGGCTACACCTTC
TRBJ1-2	TRBD1	TRBV28	CASSSQSPGTVDYGYTF	TGTGCCAGCAGTTCCCAAAGTCCCGGGACAGTAGACTATGGCTACACCTTC
TRBJ2-1	TRBD2	TRBV30	CAWKAPGLADLRSYNEQFF	TGTGCCTGGAAGGCTCCGGGACTAGCGGATCTTCGGTCCTACAATGAGCAGTTCTTC
TRBJ2-7	-	TRBV10-3	CAITPKLGSYEQYF	TGTGCCATCACCCCGAAGCTCGGGTCCTACGAGCAGTACTTC
TRBJ1-6	-	TRBV6-5	CASRGPDSPLHF	TGTGCCAGCAGGGGCCCCGATTCACCCCTCCACTTT
TRBJ2-1	TRBD2	TRBV13	CASSSPSGGARFF	TGTGCCAGCAGCTCTCCTAGCGGGGGGGCGCGGTTCTTC
TRBJ1-1	-	TRBV19	CASSNWGDAGLNTEAFF	TGTGCCAGTAGTAATTGGGGGGACGCGGGTTTAAACACTGAAGCTTTCTTT
TRBJ1-1	-	TRBV7-2	CASSLAGGGLTEAFF	TGTGCCAGCAGCTTAGCGGGGGGGGGACTCACTGAAGCTTTCTTT
TRBJ1-2	TRBD1	TRBV5-1	CASSLAGGYDYGYTF	TGCGCCAGCAGCTTGGCAGGGGGCTATGACTATGGCTACACCTTC
TRBJ2-7	-	TRBV7-9	CASSLPRRENTYEQYF	TGTGCCAGCAGCCTTCCCCGCAGGGAAAACACCTACGAGCAGTACTTC
TRBJ2-7	-	TRBV14	CASSRRTASSYEQYF	TGTGCCAGCAGCCGACGGACAGCCAGCTCCTACGAGCAGTACTTC
TRBJ2-6	TRBD1	TRBV5-1	CASSLDGRGLFAGANVLTF	TGCGCCAGCAGCTTGGATGGCAGGGGGCTGTTCGCTGGGGCCAACGTCCTGACTTTC
TRBJ1-2	TRBD1	TRBV6-5	CASRVQGQRGYGYTF	TGTGCCAGCAGAGTACAGGGGCAAAGAGGCTATGGCTACACCTTC